Only a few counts were recorded for the clone carrying this T cell receptor (beta chain). The sample belongs to a study of blood T cells in healthy people across ages. In germline, CDR1 is DFQATT, CDR2 SNEGSKA (reference sequence). V lost 6 bases to trimming and J lost 4 bases, with 18 bases between them. This CDR3 has 14 amino acids. Sample donors were healthy Caucasian individuals that came from Russia, aged about 6 to 95. Primed by a sample-barcoded 5' primer and a J-beta primer mix, a second PCR proceeded for about 6 to 12 cycles. TCRdb passed the 5' RACE reads through MiXCR, listing each CDR3 protein once. The top ten clones hold approximately 32% of a sample with about 680,000 distinct CDR3 sequences, more than 40% of them seen once.

The chain couples TRBV20-1 to TRBJ1-2, with D maybe TRBD1 (5 bases). The origin of this receptor is a woman aged 55-75 years in good health. The sequenced material came from blood. CDR3 region: CSAKPAGVGYGYTF. The CDR3 region has the DNA TGCAGTGCAAAGCCAGCGGGGGTTGGCTATGGCTACACCTTC.